Listed below are T cell receptor beta chains from one sample, sequenced in a study of blood T cell repertoires in COVID-19. Produced via immunoSEQ multiplex PCR; TCRdb's table is partial and in-frame only. The sample has hundreds of thousands of clones; 80% to 90% are singletons. The sample consisted of PBMCs or T cells enriched from blood (not recorded which). Receptors were obtained from a man in his thirties or forties who had recovered from COVID-19. Both conserved end residues are part of each CDR3. The order of the fields is V gene, CDR3 protein.

TRBV19,CASSTTEYNEQFF
TRBV25-1,CAAQGGEGEKLFF
TRBV7-9,CASSTRTGTGYTF
TRBV6-5,CASRPGLATYNEQFF
TRBV27,CASSFSPGLAGTNTGELFF
TRBV28,CASSPSAGTDTQYF
TRBV7-8,CASSRGGGANTGELFF
TRBV28,CASSSMAHEKLFF
TRBV30,CAWSVRRGSGANVLTF
TRBV7-2,CASSALALEQYF
TRBV18,CASSPGQGEKLFF
TRBV9,CASSLTSGRAYGELFF
TRBV5-1,CASSLALEETQYF
TRBV28,CASGSYRSGYTF
TRBV19,CASSDSLQPQHF
TRBV6-5,CASSYSGQGNYGYTF
TRBV2,CASSEGAGPYGYTF
TRBV12-3/TRBV12-4,CATGQGEWQPQHF
TRBV6-2/TRBV6-3,CASSEGSDSYFRRYGYTF
TRBV18,CASSPPTRADEQFF
TRBV4-1,CASSQAVLYEQYF
TRBV18,CASSPPIARGEKLFF
TRBV2,CASSGLAEETQYF
TRBV29-1,CSVSGTSGRTYEQYF
TRBV4-2,CASSQGPGGSKAEAFF
TRBV27,CASSPRVSGPYEQYF
TRBV27,CASSLSGTGYEQYF
TRBV5-5,CASSSRQGAGTGELFF
TRBV18,CASSSTGVLSEQYF
TRBV19,CASSSEAGNEQFF